A selection of T cell receptor beta chains follows, all from one sample in a study of blood T cells in healthy people across ages. TCRdb reanalysed the 5' RACE reads using MiXCR and keeps one entry per CDR3 protein. The profile shows about 1.5 million distinct CDR3 sequences, approximately 39% of them singletons. The sample comprised blood. The origin of the receptors is a woman younger than 30 in good health. CDR3s include the opening cysteine and the closing phenylalanine or tryptophan. A D gene is named only where the DNA matches it firmly. Some rows have no size entry. The others give once, few or many, or a class for an expanded clone.

j_gene,abundance,v_gene,d_gene,CDR3nt,CDR3aa
TRBJ2-7,few,TRBV6-2/TRBV6-3,-,TGTGCCAGCAGTTACGGGGAAACCTACGAGCAGTACTTC,CASSYGETYEQYF
TRBJ2-7,few,TRBV7-2,-,TGTGCCAGCAGCCATTATATGGCGACTTACGAGCAGTACTTC,CASSHYMATYEQYF
TRBJ1-5,-,TRBV20-1,-,TGCAGTGTTACAGGGATAGGGCAGCCCCAGCATTTT,CSVTGIGQPQHF
TRBJ1-4,-,TRBV13,TRBD1,TGTGCCAGCAGCTCTGGGACAGCAACTAATGAAAAACTGTTTTTT,CASSSGTATNEKLFF
TRBJ1-1,few,TRBV3-1,-,TGTGCCAGCAGCCAAGGGATACTTGAAGCTTTCTTT,CASSQGILEAFF
TRBJ2-3,many,TRBV10-3,-,TGTGCCATCAGTGTGGGGACAAACACAGATACGCAGTATTTT,CAISVGTNTDTQYF
TRBJ2-3,-,TRBV11-2,-,TGTGCCAGCAGCTTAGCCCTCAGGGAGGCTACGCAGTATTTT,CASSLALREATQYF
TRBJ2-1,-,TRBV20-1,-,TGCAGTGCTCCCTCCCATACCACTGAGCAGTTCTTC,CSAPSHTTEQFF
TRBJ1-1,-,TRBV29-1,-,TGCAGCGTTGAAGATGTGAGGGATCGATTGAACACTGAAGCTTTCTTT,CSVEDVRDRLNTEAFF
TRBJ2-7,few,TRBV27,-,TGTGCCAGCAGTTTAACTCGGACCTACAATGAGCAGTACTTC,CASSLTRTYNEQYF
TRBJ2-1,-,TRBV7-2,-,TGTGCCAGCAGCCCAGTCGAGGGGAATGAGCAGTTCTTC,CASSPVEGNEQFF
TRBJ1-1,-,TRBV6-6,-,TGTGCCAGCATTTACTCGGTGGTGAACACTGAAGCTTTCTTT,CASIYSVVNTEAFF
TRBJ2-7,few,TRBV4-3,TRBD1,TGCGCCAGCAGCCAAGTATTGGACAGGCTTGCGTGGGGCTCCCACTACGAGCAGTACTTC,CASSQVLDRLAWGSHYEQYF
TRBJ2-3,-,TRBV7-9,TRBD1,TGTGCCAGCAGCATTGGGGACAGGGGGACCACAGATACGCAGTATTTT,CASSIGDRGTTDTQYF
TRBJ2-7,-,TRBV6-5,TRBD2,TGTGCCAGCAGTTACTCAGCGGGAGTGGGGAATGAGCAGTACTTC,CASSYSAGVGNEQYF
TRBJ1-1,-,TRBV10-3,-,TGTGCCATCAGTTCAGGCGAGGGAGGGAGGACTGAAGCTTTCTTT,CAISSGEGGRTEAFF
TRBJ2-1,-,TRBV15,-,TGTGCCACCAGCCCGGGACGTTGGGATGAGCAGTTCTTC,CATSPGRWDEQFF
TRBJ1-2,-,TRBV6-1,-,TGTGCCATCAATACTGTCGGGGCTGGCCACACCTTC,CAINTVGAGHTF
TRBJ2-7,few,TRBV6-2/TRBV6-3,-,TGTGCCAGCAGACCCAATTGGGGCGGTGGCTACTACGAGCAGTACTTC,CASRPNWGGGYYEQYF
TRBJ2-5,few,TRBV10-3,TRBD1,TGTGCCATCGCCAGGGGGTCGGAGACCCAGTACTTC,CAIARGSETQYF
TRBJ2-7,-,TRBV10-3,TRBD2,TGTGCCATCACCACTCACGCGGGGGGTTCCTACAATGAGCAGTACTTC,CAITTHAGGSYNEQYF
TRBJ1-5,few,TRBV28,TRBD1,TGTGCCAGCAGTTACAGGGGAGATAGCAATCAGCCCCAGCATTTT,CASSYRGDSNQPQHF
TRBJ1-2,-,TRBV5-1,-,TGCGCCAGCAGCTTGCGTGGGGGAGCCTATGGCTACACCTTC,CASSLRGGAYGYTF
TRBJ2-3,-,TRBV20-1,TRBD2,TGCAGTGCTACCGGGACTAGCGGTAGCCAAGGTACGCAGTATTTT,CSATGTSGSQGTQYF
TRBJ2-1,-,TRBV6-1,TRBD1,TGTGCCAGCAGTGACCCGACAGGGGAGGACAATGAGCAGTTCTTC,CASSDPTGEDNEQFF
TRBJ2-3,-,TRBV4-3,-,TGCGCCAGCAGCCAAGAAACCTCTCGGGCTACCGTTCCGTATTTT,CASSQETSRATVPYF
TRBJ1-1,-,TRBV6-6,-,TGTGCCAAAAGGGTCAGCTTGAACACTGAAGCTTTCTTT,CAKRVSLNTEAFF
TRBJ2-6,few,TRBV4-2,-,TGTGCCAGCAGCCAAGACGATTCAAGGGCTCCTGGGGCCAACGTCCTGACTTTC,CASSQDDSRAPGANVLTF
TRBJ2-3,-,TRBV4-3,-,TGCGCCAGCAGCCAAGTGTCTAGCTTAGGGGTCGGCGGAGATACGCAGTATTTT,CASSQVSSLGVGGDTQYF
TRBJ1-5,-,TRBV6-6,TRBD1,TGTGCCTGCAGCCAGCCCGACAGGGGAGGACAGCCCCAGCATTTT,CACSQPDRGGQPQHF
TRBJ2-3,few,TRBV6-6,-,TGTGCCAGCAGTCCTGTACTAGTTTTGAATACGCAGTATTTT,CASSPVLVLNTQYF
TRBJ2-5,many,TRBV20-1,TRBD2,TGCAGTGCTGCGTATAGCGGGGCCCTGAGGGAGACCCAGTACTTC,CSAAYSGALRETQYF
TRBJ1-1,-,TRBV7-2,-,TGTGCCAGCAGTCCGGGGTGGAGAACTGAAGCTTTCTTT,CASSPGWRTEAFF
TRBJ2-5,few,TRBV7-9,TRBD1,TGTGCCAGCAGCCGGGACAGGAGCACCCAGTACTTC,CASSRDRSTQYF